This TCR beta chain was recorded in a study of neoadjuvant anti-PD-1 for oral cavity cancer (dated by TCRdb to 2020 to 2023). With regard to the full study: Three to four biweekly doses of nivolumab at 3 mg/kg were mostly administered to patients before curative-intent surgical resection. Patients without progression received a fourth nivolumab dose around day 43 and underwent definitive surgical resection on days 50-56. Responders were defined as patients with complete response, partial response or stable disease by RECIST 1.1; non-responders were defined as patients with progression. The parent correlative cohort had 12 to 13 patients and a response rate of over 25%. Overall study outcomes, separate from this receptor: After neoadjuvant nivolumab, non-responders showed significantly higher T cell clonality (Gini index) in PBMCs than responders did. TCR analyses included only three patients per response group, and the authors called for larger cohorts for validation. Higher pretreatment blood Treg/Th17 ratios correlated with both higher pretreatment blood TCRbeta clonality and lower post-treatment tumor TCRbeta clonality.

The time point label here, explained by the study, means: before neoadjuvant nivolumab. None of the patients had received prior systemic or radiation treatment, and all were newly diagnosed with stage II-IVA oral cavity squamous cell carcinoma. The cohort consisted of patients with HPV-negative, locally advanced oral cavity squamous cell carcinoma. Peripheral blood mononuclear cells were analyzed directly, without maintenance or expansion in culture. The samples were drawn from a longitudinal correlative study tied to a single-arm phase II trial testing neoadjuvant nivolumab in oral cavity squamous cell carcinoma. Subject-matched pre- and post-treatment PBMCs and tumors from three responders and three non-responders underwent genomic DNA-based TCRbeta sequencing. Peripheral blood mononuclear cells were collected once before nivolumab treatment and again after treatment, at the time of surgery. The Maxwell RSC DNA from Cells kit was used to extract genomic DNA from PBMCs.

V loses 4 bases of germline sequence and J loses 4 bases, and the interval between the two ends is 19 bases. Including the terminal cysteine and phenylalanine, the CDR3 comprises 16 residues. Only the CDR3 part of the read is kept: 48 bases, read in frame from the first base. Reading the germline V gene gives CDR1 MNHNS and CDR2 SASEGT. PBMC libraries used mostly around 500 ng of input genomic DNA for deep sequencing, with six replicates per sample. The immunoSEQ hsTCRbeta kit was used to prepare TCRbeta libraries according to the manufacturer's instructions. The completed libraries were mixed into a single pool at 3 nM, then sequenced with an Illumina NovaSeq 6000 S4 flow cell. The authors processed their data as follows. The immunoSEQ Analyzer handled quality control and preprocessing of the raw data. The analysis was restricted to productive rearrangements, with each unique CDR3 amino acid sequence defining a clonotype. Repertoire clonality was estimated as the Gini-Simpson index, which was computed with the R package tcR. Student's t test was used to compare Gini indices, and Pearson correlation was used to assess associations with tumor size change. Not all clones reach the TCRdb copy of this immuneACCESS table, which keeps in-frame sequences only. Checked studies attribute under half of the gap to unresolved V genes and leave the rest unexplained. The V and J calls and clone size are taken from that table; D and trimming were inferred from the DNA. This sample holds 18,000 or so clones; roughly 78% were observed only once. The ten largest clones capture 2.5% to 3% of the sample.

Only a few counts were recorded for this clone. Its antigen is currently not known. No qualities accompany the bases; no much larger clone lies one base away. The V gene is TRBV6-1 and the J gene is TRBJ1-2; 5 matching bases give a weak D call of TRBD1. The TCR was taken from a person between 40 and 80 years old with oral cavity squamous cell carcinoma. Sequenced material: PBMCs, taken before nivolumab (anti-PD-1) treatment. The CDR3 region: CASSGGTLLPSYGYTF. The sequence in DNA is TGTGCCAGCAGTGGGGGGACCCTATTGCCCTCCTATGGCTACACCTTC.